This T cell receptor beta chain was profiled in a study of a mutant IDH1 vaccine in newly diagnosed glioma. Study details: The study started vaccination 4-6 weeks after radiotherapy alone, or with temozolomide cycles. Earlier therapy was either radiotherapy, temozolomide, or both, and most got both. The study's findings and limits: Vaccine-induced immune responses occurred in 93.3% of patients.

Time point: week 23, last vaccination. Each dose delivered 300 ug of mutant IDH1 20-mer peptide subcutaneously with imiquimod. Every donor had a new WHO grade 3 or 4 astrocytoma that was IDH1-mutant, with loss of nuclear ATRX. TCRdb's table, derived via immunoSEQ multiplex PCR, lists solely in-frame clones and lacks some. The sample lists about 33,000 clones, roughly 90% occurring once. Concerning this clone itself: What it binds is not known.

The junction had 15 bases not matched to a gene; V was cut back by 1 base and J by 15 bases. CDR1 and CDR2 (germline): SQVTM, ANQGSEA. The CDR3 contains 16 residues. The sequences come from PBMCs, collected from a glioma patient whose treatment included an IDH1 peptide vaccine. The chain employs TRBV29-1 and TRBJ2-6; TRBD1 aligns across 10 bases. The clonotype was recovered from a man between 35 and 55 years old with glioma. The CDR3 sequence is CSVEAATRTGGSSLTF. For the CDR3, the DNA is TGCAGCGTTGAAGCCGCGACTCGGACAGGGGGTTCAAGCCTGACTTTC.